This entry lists 18 T cell receptor beta chains sequenced from one sample in a study of control samples from healthy donors and cancer patients. Using immunoSEQ multiplex PCR, the repertoire was profiled, and TCRdb retains in-frame clones only, with some absent. Seen here are around 170,000 clones, 88% observed once, and the top ten hold 4.5% to 6%. Sequencing input: blood. The receptors derive from a woman in her twenties or thirties in good health.

The CDR3: CASSSRSIRGNNEQFF. DNA for the CDR3: TGCGCCAGCAGTTCGAGGTCGATACGGGGAAACAATGAGCAGTTCTTC. J is TRBJ2-1 and V is TRBV5-1; the D gene is possibly TRBD2 (5 bases). The CDR3 is 16 amino acids. The germline gives CDR1 SGHRS, CDR2 YFSETQ. With 5 bases removed from V and 5 bases from J, the gap between germline ends came to 20 bases. Variable domain in full (rest from reference TRBV5-1 and TRBJ2-1): KAGVTQTPRYLIKTRGQQVTLSCSPISGHRSVSWYQQTPGQGLQFLFEYFSETQRNKGNFPGRFSGRQFSNSRSEMNVSTLELGDSALYLCASSSRSIRGNNEQFFGPGTRLTVL.

The chain couples TRBV10-1 to TRBJ1-5; no clear D. This CDR3 contains 14 residues. Per germline, CDR1 WNHNN and CDR2 SYGVQD (reference sequence). V was shortened by 10 bases and J by 2 bases, with 15 bases between the two germline ends. CDR3 region: CATDPDTCNQPQHF. In nucleotides, the CDR3 is TGCGCCACCGATCCAGACACTTGCAATCAGCCCCAGCATTTT.

The chain links TRBV11-2 to TRBJ2-3; 8 nucleotides align to TRBD2. Unmatched junction bases numbered 18, after V lost 1 base and J lost 6 bases. Germline CDR1 SGHAT, CDR2 FQNNGV. The CDR3 has 19 residues. Here the CDR3 DNA reads TGTGCCAGCAGCTTAGTCCTTAGCGGGATACATGGAGTCGACGATACGCAGTATTTT. Translating gives CASSLVLSGIHGVDDTQYF.

The V gene is TRBV6-6, the J gene TRBJ2-3; D may correspond to TRBD1 or TRBD2 (5 bases each). The CDR3 has 15 residues. Germline V lookup: CDR1 MNHNY, CDR2 SVGAGI (reference sequence). V dropped 6 bases and J dropped 3 bases, with 16 bases sitting between them. CDR3 amino acids: CASRDRDPITDTQYF. CDR3 coding DNA: TGTGCCAGCAGAGACCGGGACCCCATTACAGATACGCAGTATTTT.

V is TRBV6-1 and J is TRBJ2-6, with 9 nucleotides matching TRBD1. The CDR3 has 18 amino acids. Germline lookup yields CDR1 MNHNS and CDR2 SASEGT. V trimming: 3 bases; J trimming: 3 bases; junction bases outside the gene matches: 9. CDR3 sequence (DNA): TGTGCCAGCAGTGAGAGGGGGACAGGGTTTGGTGGGGCCAACGTCCTGACTTTC. Translation: CASSERGTGFGGANVLTF.

There are a few counts of this clone. This sequence joins TRBV6-1 and TRBJ2-3; 9 positions agree with TRBD2. This CDR3 is 15 amino acids long. Germline CDR1 is MNHNS and CDR2 is SASEGT. The J segment lost 0 bases and the V segment lost 3 bases, leaving 1 base of the junction unmatched. CDR3 DNA sequence: TGTGCCAGCAGTGACCTAGCGGGAAGCACAGATACGCAGTATTTT. It encodes CASSDLAGSTDTQYF.

The chain links TRBV9 to TRBJ1-2, with a tentative D call TRBD1 (6 bases). V lost 4 bases and J lost 4, with 17 bases in between. From germline, CDR1 is SGDLS and CDR2 YYNGEE. This CDR3 has 15 amino acids. The CDR3 region has the DNA TGTGCCAGCAGCCTAGAAATCAGGGGCGGCTATGGCTACACCTTC. Translation: CASSLEIRGGYGYTF.

The chain joins TRBV18 to TRBJ2-5; 8 bases align to TRBD2. The CDR3 loop spans 14 amino acids. CDR1 and CDR2 (germline): KGHSH, LQKENI. V shed 0 bases, J shed 6 bases, and the junction held 3 bases outside the gene matches. CDR3: CASSPPGTSQTQYF. The CDR3 DNA follows: TGTGCCAGCTCACCACCGGGGACTAGTCAGACCCAGTACTTC. Based on the CDR3 plus reference TRBV18 and TRBJ2-5, the full variable domain is NAGVMQNPRHLVRRRGQEARLRCSPMKGHSHVYWYRQLPEEGLKFMVYLQKENIIDESGMPKERFSAEFPKEGPSILRIQQVVRGDSAAYFCASSPPGTSQTQYFGPGTRLLVL.

The chain has TRBV15 and TRBJ2-3; D remains unclear. CDR3 size: 15 residues. V was shortened by 0 bases and J by 2 bases, with 9 bases between the two germline ends. The germline gives CDR1 LNHNV, CDR2 YYDKDF (reference sequence). In DNA form, the CDR3 reads TGTGCCACCAGCAGAGAGGTGGCAGCCACAGATACGCAGTATTTT. This gives the protein CATSREVAATDTQYF.

The chain recombines TRBV7-9 with TRBJ2-7; a possible D gene is TRBD1 (5 bases). The CDR3 is 14 amino acids. Trimming cost V 4 bases and J 6 bases, with 16 bases left between them. CDR1 and CDR2 (germline): SEHNR, FQNEAQ (reference sequence). CDR3 sequence reads: CASSSQGILSEQYF. CDR3 DNA: TGTGCCAGCAGCTCGCAGGGTATTTTGTCCGAGCAGTACTTC.

This clone was detected only once. CDR3 in DNA: TGTGCCAGCAGTCCCCCCTCCGCGGGAGGGCCCCGCAAGCAGTACTTC. It translates to CASSPPSAGGPRKQYF. The rearrangement links TRBV28 to TRBJ2-7; 9 bases map to TRBD2. The CDR3 is 16 amino acids. Germline loops: CDR1 MDHEN, CDR2 SYDVKM. V shed 5 bases and J 8 bases; nucleotides not matched to a gene: 16.

CDR3 loop: CASSHVTSEAFF. The CDR3 coding sequence is TGCGCCAGCAGCCATGTCACTTCTGAAGCTTTCTTT. V and J are TRBV4-1 and TRBJ1-1; D gene uncertain. With 3 bases removed from V and 6 bases from J, the gap between germline ends came to 8 bases. The CDR3 is made up of 12 amino acids. Germline V gene data show CDR1 as MGHRA and CDR2 as YSYEKL.

This chain joins TRBV12-5 and TRBJ1-5; maybe TRBD1 (6 bases). CDR1 and CDR2 (germline): LGHNT, FRNRAP. With 6 bases removed from V and 8 bases from J, the gap between germline ends came to 14 bases. CDR3 length: 13 residues. CDR3 coding DNA: TGTGCTAGTGGACGGGACACCTTAAAGCCCCAGCATTTT. It specifies CASGRDTLKPQHF. Complete variable domain (other parts from reference TRBV12-5 and TRBJ1-5): DARVTQTPRHKVTEMGQEVTMRCQPILGHNTVFWYRQTMMQGLELLAYFRNRAPLDDSGMPKDRFSAEMPDATLATLKIQPSEPRDSAVYFCASGRDTLKPQHFGDGTRLSIL.

The rearrangement uses TRBV3-1 (or the pseudogene TRBV3-2) and TRBJ2-1; D remains unclear. CDR1 is LGHDT and CDR2 is YNNKEL in the germline V gene (reference sequence). This CDR3 contains 14 residues. V was trimmed by 4 bases and J by 5 bases, leaving 12 bases between them. CDR3 sequence (DNA): TGTGCCAGCAGCCCCCCCTCAGGTCACAATGAGCAGTTCTTC. Amino acids: CASSPPSGHNEQFF.

The rearrangement uses TRBV3-1 (or the pseudogene TRBV3-2) and TRBJ1-5; no reliable D call. The CDR3 is 13 residues long. Trimming pared 1 base from V and 10 bases from J, leaving 11 bases between. The germline CDR1 and CDR2 sequences are LGHDT and YNNKEL (reference sequence). CDR3 sequence (DNA): TGTGCCAGCAGCCAAGGGCCGGGGAGCCCCCAGCATTTT. This sequence encodes CASSQGPGSPQHF.

The chain links TRBV7-9 to TRBJ1-5; D is unresolved. Between the trimmed V and J ends, which lost 6 bases and 2 bases, there was a span of 14 bases. This CDR3 spans 15 amino acids. Germline CDR1 and CDR2: SEHNR and FQNEAQ (reference sequence). The CDR3 spells CASSPAGFGNQPQHF. CDR3 sequence (DNA): TGTGCCAGCAGTCCGGCGGGCTTCGGCAATCAGCCCCAGCATTTT. Based on the CDR3 plus reference TRBV7-9 and TRBJ1-5, the full variable domain is DTGVSQNPRHKITKRGQNVTFRCDPISEHNRLYWYRQTLGQGPEFLTYFQNEAQLEKSRLLSDRFSAERPKGSFSTLEIQRTEQGDSAMYLCASSPAGFGNQPQHFGDGTRLSIL.

This sequence joins TRBV27 and TRBJ2-7; 7 positions match TRBD1. V dropped 5 bases and J dropped 6; count of bases not matched to a gene: 7. CDR1 MNHEY and CDR2 SMNVEV come from the germline V gene (reference sequence). The CDR3 runs to 13 residues. The CDR3 bases are TGTGCCAGCAGTCCATCCAACAGGGGCGAGCAGTACGTC. Its protein product is CASSPSNRGEQYV.

This chain links TRBV7-9 with TRBJ2-7; TRBD2 is a possible D gene (7 bases). The germline gives CDR1 SEHNR, CDR2 FQNEAQ (reference sequence). The V and J ends lost 1 base and 4 bases respectively, with 17 bases between them. This CDR3 region has 16 residues. The CDR3 DNA sequence: TGTGCCAGCAGCTTAGAGGCGGGGGCCCCCAGGTACGAGCAGTACTTC. Its translation is CASSLEAGAPRYEQYF.